The rows below give T cell receptor beta chains drawn from one sample of a study of shared clonotypes between healthy human individuals. The assay was immunoSEQ multiplex PCR, and TCRdb's table has in-frame clones only and misses some. The table shows 2.3 million or so clones, with approximately 93% occurring only once. The sample consisted of naive CD4+ T cells from PBMCs. Receptors were obtained from a man aged 18 to 30 in good health. Some clones in this sample may be carry-over from other donors' samples. Both conserved end residues are trimmed from each CDR3. A D gene is named only where the DNA matches it firmly.

TRBV10-3	TRBJ1-4	TRBD1	ATLPGQGAVGEKLF
TRBV7-2	TRBJ2-7	-	ASSLFLGSSYEQY
TRBV2	TRBJ2-2	-	ASRPTSNTGELF
TRBV6-6	TRBJ2-7	TRBD1	ASGGQGGYEQY
TRBV10-3	TRBJ1-5	-	AAGPRDNQPQH
TRBV2	TRBJ2-7	-	ASSEDRGGSEQY
TRBV5-1	TRBJ2-7	TRBD1	ASQDREIYEQY
TRBV6-5	TRBJ2-7	TRBD1	ASRTGGRHEQY
TRBV5-4	TRBJ1-1	-	ASSLDLETEAF
TRBV7-9	TRBJ1-3	-	ASSSTAWKYGNTIY
TRBV18	TRBJ1-1	TRBD1	ASSPGQGKGRTEAF
TRBV6-1	TRBJ2-7	-	ASSEDRFYEQY
TRBV5-6	TRBJ2-1	-	ASSLERRTEQF
TRBV4-1	TRBJ2-7	-	ASSPRGGGGSYEQY
TRBV28	TRBJ2-7	-	ASSLAGARGEQY
TRBV7-9	TRBJ2-5	-	ASSTIRERETQY